One sample yielded the 31 T cell receptor beta chains listed below, sequenced in a study of cytomegalovirus exposure and HLA in healthy donors. Assay: immunoSEQ multiplex PCR; the TCRdb copy retains only in-frame clones and omits some. The profile covers more than 300,000 clones, with more than 80% appearing a single time and 0.83% taken by the ten largest. Material: PBMCs. These receptors all come from a woman in her late teens or twenties in good health and CMV-seronegative.

The chain employs TRBV28 and TRBJ2-7, with 7 bases fitting TRBD1. The germline gives CDR1 MDHEN, CDR2 SYDVKM. V gave up 4 bases and J gave up 6 bases; unmatched junction bases: 6. CDR3 size: 13 residues. The CDR3 DNA reads TGTGCCAGCAGTTCCCCCGGGACAGCCGAGCAGTACTTC. This translates into CASSSPGTAEQYF.

The chain is built from TRBV5-1 and TRBJ2-3; D may be TRBD2 (7 bases). The CDR3 runs 15 residues. Deletions cut 4 bases from V and 1 base from J, with 13 bases between. Germline CDR1 SGHRS, CDR2 YFSETQ. The CDR3 spells CASSPGGGGTDTQYF. CDR3 DNA: TGCGCCAGCAGCCCTGGGGGGGGCGGCACAGATACGCAGTATTTT. The full variable domain, its missing parts supplied by reference TRBV5-1 and TRBJ2-3, is KAGVTQTPRYLIKTRGQQVTLSCSPISGHRSVSWYQQTPGQGLQFLFEYFSETQRNKGNFPGRFSGRQFSNSRSEMNVSTLELGDSALYLCASSPGGGGTDTQYFGPGTRLTVL.

This chain joins TRBV4-1 and TRBJ2-3; D is ambiguous. The CDR3 length is 12 residues. Germline V gene lookup returns CDR1 MGHRA and CDR2 YSYEKL. V lost 4 bases, J lost 6 bases, and 8 bases lay in between. DNA for the CDR3: TGCGCCAGCAGCCTTTCCGGGGATACGCAGTATTTT. This translates into CASSLSGDTQYF.

This clone has more than one count but fewer than ten. This chain joins TRBV6-1 and TRBJ1-2; the match to TRBD1 covers 8 bases. The CDR3 consists of 15 residues. CDR1 is MNHNS, CDR2 SASEGT, per germline. V gave up 1 base and J gave up 7 bases; unmatched junction bases: 8. CDR3 DNA sequence: TGTGCCAGCAGTGAAGAAGCAGGGGGCGCGTTTGGCTACACCTTC. It codes for CASSEEAGGAFGYTF.

CDR3 protein: CAWTETGTGGYTF. In DNA form, the CDR3 reads TGTGCCTGGACCGAAACGGGAACGGGTGGCTACACCTTC. V gene TRBV30 combines with J gene TRBJ1-2; unclear D gene. Looked up from germline, CDR1 is GTSNPN and CDR2 is SVGIG (reference sequence). Trimming shortened V by 4 bases and J by 7 bases, and 16 bases separated the two germline ends. CDR3 length: 13 amino acids.

This clone was detected once. The chain recombines TRBV2 with TRBJ2-6; D is ambiguous. This CDR3 is built from 14 residues. V shed 4 bases and J shed 1 base, with 5 bases lying between them. CDR1 is SNHLY, CDR2 FYNNEI, per germline. CDR3 protein: CASSAQSGANVLTF. CDR3 DNA sequence: TGTGCCAGCAGTGCCCAGTCTGGGGCCAACGTCCTGACTTTC.

The V call is TRBV27, the J call TRBJ2-2, with D tentatively TRBD2 (6 bases). The germline CDR1 and CDR2 sequences are MNHEY and SMNVEV (reference sequence). There are 15 residues in the CDR3. V lost 5 bases, J lost 7 bases, and 17 bases lay in between. The CDR3 protein is CASSALQTGGGELFF. DNA of the CDR3: TGTGCCAGCAGTGCCCTGCAAACCGGGGGCGGGGAGCTGTTTTTT.

The CDR3: CASSQEKGAYEQYF. Written as DNA, the CDR3 is TGCGCCAGCAGCCAAGAAAAGGGGGCCTACGAGCAGTACTTC. J is TRBJ2-7 and V is TRBV4-1; a weak D match, TRBD1 (6 bases). The germline V gene has CDR1 MGHRA and CDR2 YSYEKL. CDR3 length: 14 amino acids. Between the trimmed V and J ends, which lost 0 bases and 2 bases, there was a span of 8 bases.

The chain links TRBV9 to TRBJ2-1; TRBD2 matches at 7 bases. CDR1 and CDR2 (germline): SGDLS, YYNGEE. The CDR3 totals 15 residues. V lost 2 bases to trimming and J lost 5 bases; unmatched junction nucleotides: 7. CDR3 region: CASSVGLPMNNEQFF. DNA of the CDR3: TGTGCCAGCAGCGTGGGACTACCAATGAACAATGAGCAGTTCTTC.

This chain joins TRBV28 and TRBJ2-3; 8 nucleotides agree with TRBD2. The CDR3 sequence is 12 residues long. Per the germline V gene, CDR1 is MDHEN and CDR2 is SYDVKM. The V gene end was trimmed by 7 bases and the J gene end by 6 bases; junction bases not matched to a gene: 3. The CDR3 DNA is TGTGCCAGCACCACGGGGGGGGATACGCAGTATTTT. Encoded protein: CASTTGGDTQYF.

Of note for this clone: The same CDR3 arises from other DNA sequences in this sample as well. This sequence joins TRBV28 and TRBJ2-7, with D unclear. The CDR3 runs to 13 residues. Trimming removed 2 bases at V and 1 base at J, with 6 bases between. Germline assignment: CDR1 MDHEN and CDR2 SYDVKM. Written as DNA, the CDR3 is TGTGCCAGCAGTTTAGGCCCTTCCTACGAGCAGTACTTC. Protein sequence: CASSLGPSYEQYF.

The V and J genes are TRBV4-1 and TRBJ1-5; D is undetermined. Germline V gives CDR1 MGHRA, CDR2 YSYEKL. V gave up 3 bases and J gave up 0 bases, with 12 bases separating them. This CDR3 has 16 residues. CDR3 sequence: CASSHVYSYSNQPQHF. The CDR3 DNA reads TGCGCCAGCAGCCATGTTTACAGTTATAGCAATCAGCCCCAGCATTTT.

CDR3 in DNA: TGTGCCAGCAGTAACTTTCAAGGGGGCGCCTACGAGCAGTACTTC. Its translation: CASSNFQGGAYEQYF. This chain uses TRBV2 with TRBJ2-7; 7 nucleotides agree with TRBD1. Unmatched junction bases numbered 9, after V lost 5 bases and J lost 2 bases. Germline CDR1 SNHLY, CDR2 FYNNEI. The CDR3 length is 15 residues.

The DNA for the CDR3 is TGTGCCAGCAGGTTCGGGACAGGGATTGAAAAACTGTTTTTT. It specifies CASRFGTGIEKLFF. The chain uses TRBV2 and TRBJ1-4, with 9 bases lining up with TRBD1. CDR1 and CDR2 from the germline V gene are SNHLY and FYNNEI. The CDR3 totals 14 residues. V shed 6 bases, J shed 7 bases, and the junction held 6 bases outside the gene matches.

V and J are TRBV7-9 and TRBJ1-4; maybe TRBD1 (5 bases). This CDR3 region has 16 residues. V was trimmed by 0 bases and J by 5 bases, leaving 13 bases between them. CDR1 and CDR2 (germline): SEHNR, FQNEAQ (reference sequence). CDR3 in DNA: TGTGCCAGCAGCTTAGCGGTGGCGGGGCAAAATGAAAAACTGTTTTTT. Residues: CASSLAVAGQNEKLFF.

The gene calls are TRBV6-6 and TRBJ1-5; D possibly corresponds to TRBD1 (6 bases). The CDR3 has 15 amino acids. CDR1 is MNHNY, CDR2 SVGAGI, per germline (reference sequence). The V end was cut by 2 bases, the J end by 3 bases, with 11 bases between. CDR3 amino acids: CASSYQGIDNQPQHF. The CDR3 region has the DNA TGTGCCAGCAGTTACCAGGGGATTGACAATCAGCCCCAGCATTTT.

The rearrangement links TRBV28 to TRBJ1-5, with TRBD1 matching over 7 bases. V gave up 8 bases and J gave up 1 base; unmatched junction bases: 11. The germline CDR1 and CDR2 sequences are MDHEN and SYDVKM. The CDR3 sequence is 16 residues long. The CDR3 nucleotides are TGTGCCAGCGACCCCCCCCACAGGGGAAGCAATCAGCCCCAGCATTTT. Translating gives CASDPPHRGSNQPQHF.

The chain recombines TRBV19 with TRBJ2-5, with 9 bases matching TRBD2. The CDR3 contains 16 residues. Germline V gives CDR1 LNHDA, CDR2 SQIVND (reference sequence). V dropped 5 bases and J dropped 1; count of bases not matched to a gene: 8. CDR3 amino acids: CASSRSTSGSQETQYF. The DNA of the CDR3 is TGTGCCAGTAGTCGGTCGACTAGCGGTTCCCAAGAGACCCAGTACTTC.

The chain employs TRBV2 and TRBJ1-6; maybe TRBD1 (6 bases). Germline CDR1 reads SNHLY; CDR2 reads FYNNEI. CDR3 length: 17 residues. Trimming pared 6 bases from V and 4 bases from J, leaving 19 bases between. The CDR3 region is CASRDGGPHLYNSPLHF. Written as DNA, the CDR3 is TGTGCCAGCAGAGATGGGGGCCCCCACCTTTATAATTCACCCCTCCACTTT.

This clone was seen once. The rearrangement joins TRBV6-1 to TRBJ1-1; D remains unclear. Between the trimmed V and J ends, which lost 2 bases and 2 bases, there was a span of 9 bases. The CDR3 covers 14 residues. CDR1 is MNHNS and CDR2 is SASEGT in the germline V gene. The CDR3 loop reads CASSEFVINTEAFF. CDR3 in DNA: TGTGCCAGCAGTGAATTCGTAATCAACACTGAAGCTTTCTTT.

This chain links TRBV27 with TRBJ1-2; maybe TRBD1 (5 bases). Trimming left V 8 bases short and J 1 base short, with 17 bases between. There are 15 residues in the CDR3. Germline CDR1 MNHEY, CDR2 SMNVEV (reference sequence). This CDR3 is CASRPTEHFNYGYTF. In DNA, the CDR3 is TGTGCCAGCCGGCCGACAGAACACTTTAACTATGGCTACACCTTC.

CDR3 DNA: TGTGCCAGTATGGAGGGCGACAGGGTTGGCGAAAAACTGTTTTTT. Its translation is CASMEGDRVGEKLFF. This sequence joins TRBV19 and TRBJ1-4; 7 bases are shared with TRBD1. The CDR3 totals 15 residues. V shed 7 bases, J shed 8 bases, and the junction held 13 bases outside the gene matches. CDR1 is LNHDA and CDR2 is SQIVND in the germline V gene (reference sequence).

The chain employs TRBV28 and TRBJ2-7; TRBD2 matches 7 bases. Germline values: CDR1 MDHEN, CDR2 SYDVKM. V lost 6 bases, J lost 2 bases, and 7 bases stayed unmatched. This CDR3 is 14 amino acids long. The CDR3 protein is CASRLGLGTYEQYF. The DNA for the CDR3 is TGTGCCAGCAGACTAGGACTAGGTACCTACGAGCAGTACTTC.

This chain uses TRBV2 with TRBJ1-1, with 7 bases lining up with TRBD1. This CDR3 has 13 amino acids. Germline values: CDR1 SNHLY, CDR2 FYNNEI. V gave up 5 bases and J gave up 4 bases; unmatched junction bases: 4. The CDR3 loop reads CASSRDSITEAFF. The CDR3 DNA reads TGTGCCAGCAGTAGGGACAGTATCACTGAAGCTTTCTTT.

The sample holds one count of this clone. The chain recombines TRBV18 with TRBJ2-5; maybe TRBD1 (7 bases). CDR1 KGHSH and CDR2 LQKENI come from the germline V gene. V lost 5 bases and J 4 bases, leaving 17 bases between the germline ends. The CDR3 is 15 residues long. CDR3 protein: CASSTPRRGRETQYF. The CDR3 DNA follows: TGTGCCAGCTCAACCCCTCGGAGGGGGCGAGAGACCCAGTACTTC.

The V and J genes are TRBV7-9 and TRBJ2-5; D is uncertain. V lost 5 bases and J lost 4, with 20 bases in between. Germline loops: CDR1 SEHNR, CDR2 FQNEAQ (reference sequence). The CDR3 covers 16 residues. The CDR3 bases are TGTGCCAGCAGCACCCCCCTTAGCCGAACGAGAGAGACCCAGTACTTC. It encodes CASSTPLSRTRETQYF.

The chain joins TRBV7-9 to TRBJ2-6; D gene unclear. V was clipped by 1 base and J by 0 bases, with 7 bases between them. The CDR3 contains 16 residues. The germline V gene has CDR1 SEHNR and CDR2 FQNEAQ (reference sequence). In DNA form, the CDR3 reads TGTGCCAGCAGCTTAGATTGGCTCTCTGGGGCCAACGTCCTGACTTTC. This sequence encodes CASSLDWLSGANVLTF.

The chain uses TRBV6-1 and TRBJ1-4, with TRBD1 identical over 9 bases. Germline V gene lookup returns CDR1 MNHNS and CDR2 SASEGT. This CDR3 region has 14 residues. V lost 6 bases, J lost 4 bases, and 3 bases stayed unmatched. CDR3 amino acids: CASRTDRGNEKLFF. The CDR3 coding sequence is TGTGCCAGCAGGACGGACAGGGGTAATGAAAAACTGTTTTTT.

The J gene is TRBJ1-2, the V gene TRBV6-5; D uncertain. The CDR3 totals 13 residues. Germline V gene data show CDR1 as MNHEY and CDR2 as SVGAGI. V lost 0 bases, J lost 2 bases, and 4 bases lay in between. CDR3 sequence reads: CASSYSANYGYTF. CDR3 DNA: TGTGCCAGCAGTTACTCGGCAAACTATGGCTACACCTTC.

The genes are TRBV5-6 and TRBJ1-5, with D possibly matching TRBD1 (6 bases). The CDR3 runs to 15 residues. Trimming left V 1 base short and J 4 bases short, with 12 bases between. Germline V gene data show CDR1 as SGHDT and CDR2 as YYEEEE. The chain's CDR3 is CASSLSGGRNQPQHF. The DNA for the CDR3 is TGTGCCAGCAGCTTGAGCGGGGGCCGGAATCAGCCCCAGCATTTT.

This chain links TRBV6-6 with TRBJ2-7; D might be TRBD1 (6 bases). In germline, CDR1 is MNHNY, CDR2 SVGAGI (reference sequence). This CDR3 comprises 14 residues. Trimming stripped 4 bases from V and 9 bases from J, with 19 bases between. In DNA, the CDR3 is TGTGCCAGCAGTTCGGGACAAACTCCTACGAGGCAGTACTTC. Translation gives CASSSGQTPTRQYF.